The sequence of this T cell receptor beta chain was determined in a study of OX40 agonist ivuxolimab in advanced cancers. This clone came up a few times. Libraries were prepared by immunoSEQ multiplex PCR; TCRdb keeps only in-frame clonotypes and omits some of them. The table records 52,000 or so clones, 65% to 85% of them present only once. CDR3 length: 13 amino acids. Germline lookup yields CDR1 KGHSH and CDR2 LQKENI. V lost 2 bases, J lost 8 bases, and 12 bases lay in between. Source: CD4+ or CD8+ T cells sorted from blood, taken in a trial of the OX40 agonist ivuxolimab. The chain recombines TRBV18 with TRBJ1-1, with D perhaps matching TRBD1 (6 bases). The TCR originated in an adult with an advanced solid tumor such as melanoma, head and neck, liver or kidney cancer. The DNA of the CDR3 is TGTGCCAGCTCACCATCATCAGGGGAAGAAGCTTTCTTT. Its translation is CASSPSSGEEAFF.